The 13 T cell receptor beta chains listed next were all sequenced from one sample in a study of blood T cell repertoires in COVID-19. Some clones are missing from TCRdb's copy, which holds only in-frame ones; the method was immunoSEQ multiplex PCR. The sample lists 250,000 to 300,000 clones, around 88% seen once, with approximately 4.6% in the top ten. Sequenced input: peripheral blood. Receptors were obtained from a man aged 35-49 years with acute or convalescent COVID-19.

The chain employs TRBV5-6 and TRBJ2-1; 10 positions agree with TRBD1. The CDR3 runs to 16 residues. The J segment lost 4 bases and the V segment lost 4 bases, leaving 8 bases of the junction unmatched. Germline V gene lookup returns CDR1 SGHDT and CDR2 YYEEEE. Here the CDR3 reads CASSPQTGGYYNEQFF. In DNA, the CDR3 is TGTGCCAGCAGCCCACAGACAGGGGGCTATTACAATGAGCAGTTCTTC.

The V call is TRBV11-2, the J call TRBJ2-5; D may be TRBD1 (5 bases). The V gene lost 3 bases and the J gene lost 4 bases, with 18 bases spanning the gap. Germline-derived CDR1 and CDR2 are SGHAT and FQNNGV. The CDR3 length is 16 residues. The CDR3, as DNA: TGTGCCAGCAGCTTTCAGCCAGGGTTTTCGGGAGAGACCCAGTACTTC. Protein sequence: CASSFQPGFSGETQYF. Full variable domain (rest looked up from reference TRBV11-2 and TRBJ2-5): EAGVAQSPRYKIIEKRQSVAFWCNPISGHATLYWYQQILGQGPKLLIQFQNNGVVDDSQLPKDRFSAERLKGVDSTLKIQPAKLEDSAVYLCASSFQPGFSGETQYFGPGTRLLVL.

As to this clone: The same CDR3 is also encoded by other DNA sequences in this sample. The CDR3 loop is CASSLGGGSYNEQFF. CDR3 nucleotide sequence: TGTGCCAGCAGCTTGGGCGGGGGCTCCTACAATGAGCAGTTCTTC. This chain connects TRBV7-6 to TRBJ2-1; 7 bases agree with TRBD2. Germline CDR1 SGHVS, CDR2 FNYEAQ. The CDR3 loop spans 15 amino acids. V lost 3 bases, J lost 0 bases, and 2 bases stayed unmatched.

This rearrangement joins TRBV10-1 to TRBJ2-2; 7 bases line up with TRBD1. In germline, CDR1 is WNHNN, CDR2 SYGVQD (reference sequence). CDR3 length: 16 residues. With 4 bases clipped from V and 0 bases from J, the junction kept 5 bases outside the gene matches. This chain's CDR3 is CASSGARGSNTGELFF. Written as DNA, the CDR3 is TGCGCCAGCAGTGGTGCCAGGGGGTCGAACACCGGGGAGCTGTTTTTT.

V is TRBV5-5 and J is TRBJ1-1, with D uncertain. V shed 4 bases and J shed 4 bases, with 14 bases lying between them. The germline CDR1 and CDR2 sequences are SGHKS and YYEKEE (reference sequence). CDR3 size: 14 residues. In DNA, the CDR3 is TGTGCCAGCAGCCCCGCTAGGACTTTCACTGAAGCTTTCTTT. Translation gives CASSPARTFTEAFF.

V gene TRBV24-1 combines with J gene TRBJ1-1, with D possibly matching TRBD1 (5 bases). Germline CDR1 and CDR2: KGHDR and SFDVKD. The CDR3 runs 16 residues. V was pared by 4 bases and J by 1 base, with 15 bases between. The CDR3 nucleotides read TGTGCCACCAGTGAGGGGAAGAGGGGAGGGAACACTGAAGCTTTCTTT. Translation: CATSEGKRGGNTEAFF.

The J gene is TRBJ1-2, the V gene TRBV28; TRBD1 might be the D (6 bases). Trimming shortened V by 6 bases and J by 5 bases, and 16 bases separated the two germline ends. The CDR3 has 14 amino acids. Germline loops: CDR1 MDHEN, CDR2 SYDVKM. The CDR3 loop is CASSQPGGAYGYTF. The CDR3 DNA reads as TGTGCCAGCAGCCAGCCGGGGGGGGCGTATGGCTACACCTTC.

The rearrangement joins TRBV2 to TRBJ1-6; D is possibly TRBD1 (5 bases). The germline CDR1 and CDR2 sequences are SNHLY and FYNNEI. The CDR3 is 14 amino acids. Trimming cost V 7 bases and J 7 bases, with 14 bases left between them. CDR3 DNA sequence: TGTGCCAGCATCCCAGGGCCAAAAAATTCACCCCTCCACTTT. It specifies CASIPGPKNSPLHF. The variable domain in full, with the rest retrieved from reference TRBV2 and TRBJ1-6, is EPEVTQTPSHQVTQMGQEVILRCVPISNHLYFYWYRQILGQKVEFLVSFYNNEISEKSEIFDDQFSVERPDGSNFTLKIRSTKLEDSAMYFCASIPGPKNSPLHFGNGTRLTVT.

The chain employs TRBV5-1 and TRBJ2-3; TRBD1 might be the D (5 bases). Per germline, CDR1 SGHRS and CDR2 YFSETQ. The CDR3 has 16 residues. V was pared by 0 bases and J by 4 bases, with 15 bases between. The CDR3 sequence is CASSLGQGSAADTQYF. In DNA form, the CDR3 reads TGCGCCAGCAGCTTGGGCCAGGGATCCGCAGCAGATACGCAGTATTTT.

This sequence joins TRBV30 and TRBJ1-2; TRBD1 matches at 9 bases. The ends lost 5 bases at V and 4 bases at J; junction bases unmatched: 11. The CDR3 spans 15 residues. Germline values: CDR1 GTSNPN, CDR2 SVGIG (reference sequence). Here the CDR3 DNA reads TGTGCCTGGTCCCCCTCACAGGGGGCCGGCTATGGCTACACCTTC. Encoded protein: CAWSPSQGAGYGYTF.

The chain carries TRBV12-3 or TRBV12-4 and TRBJ2-1; D possibly corresponds to TRBD1 (6 bases). Trimming took 2 bases from V and 14 from J, leaving 13 bases between them. The CDR3 has 12 residues. CDR3 amino acids: CASSLSRRQEFF. In DNA form, the CDR3 reads TGTGCCAGCAGTTTAAGTCGTCGACAGGAGTTCTTC.

This chain connects TRBV28 to TRBJ2-2; 10 bases are shared with TRBD2. Germline loops: CDR1 MDHEN, CDR2 SYDVKM. The CDR3 has 15 residues. The V and J ends lost 6 bases and 0 bases, in that order; junction bases with no gene match: 1. CDR3 nucleotide sequence: TGTGCCAGCAGAGCGGGGGGGCCGAACACCGGGGAGCTGTTTTTT. It is translated as CASRAGGPNTGELFF.

CDR3 amino acids: CASSQDLRVGYTF. In nucleotides, the CDR3 is TGTGCCAGCAGCCAAGATCTCAGGGTCGGCTACACCTTC. The J gene is TRBJ1-2, the V gene TRBV3-1 (or the pseudogene TRBV3-2), with D perhaps TRBD1 (5 bases). CDR3 length: 13 amino acids. The V end was cut by 0 bases, the J end by 8 bases, with 10 bases between. Germline assignment: CDR1 LGHDT and CDR2 YNNKEL (reference sequence).